This T cell receptor beta chain was captured by sequencing in a study of blood T cell repertoires in COVID-19. Clones were read by immunoSEQ multiplex PCR, and TCRdb kept only the in-frame ones, dropping some. The table shows 150,000 to 180,000 clones, with about 80% occurring only once. This clone was detected only once. The CDR3 is 11 residues long. CDR1 is SQVTM, CDR2 ANQGSEA, per germline. V and J are TRBV29-1 and TRBJ1-2, with D perhaps matching TRBD1 (6 bases). The origin of this receptor is a woman aged 60 to 75 with COVID-19, enrolled during active disease. Sequencing used peripheral blood. The DNA for the CDR3 is TGCAGAACTCAGGGGCTGGGAGGCTACACCTTC. Encoded protein: CRTQGLGGYTF. Full variable domain (missing parts from reference TRBV29-1 and TRBJ1-2): SAVISQKPSRDICQRGTSLTIQCQVDSQVTMMFWYRQQPGQSLTLIATANQGSEATYESGFVIDKFPISRPNLTFSTLTVSNMSPEDSSIYLCRTQGLGGYTFGSGTRLTVV.